This entry lists 2 T cell receptor beta chains sequenced from one sample in a study of T cell responses to AZD1222 COVID-19 vaccine. This table comes from immunoSEQ multiplex PCR, and its TCRdb copy is limited to in-frame clones, with some not included. The table has 100,000 to 150,000 clones, about nine tenths seen once. The specimen was peripheral blood, collected on day 0 of AZD1222 vaccination. These receptors originate from an adult in good health.

The chain is built from TRBV7-2 and TRBJ2-2; D tentatively fits TRBD1 or TRBD2 (7 bases each). Germline V gives CDR1 SGHTA, CDR2 FQGNSA. V lost 5 bases and J 5 bases, leaving 18 bases between the germline ends. The CDR3 has 16 residues. CDR3 coding DNA: TGTGCCAGCAGCCCATCGCCCAGGGGGGGGACCGGGGAGCTGTTTTTT. Its translation is CASSPSPRGGTGELFF.

V usage is TRBV19 and J usage is TRBJ1-4; TRBD1 aligns across 8 bases. The CDR3 spans 17 residues. With 7 bases clipped from V and 3 bases from J, the junction kept 13 bases outside the gene matches. Germline V gene lookup returns CDR1 LNHDA and CDR2 SQIVND (reference sequence). The DNA of the CDR3 is TGTGCCAGTACCGGGGGGGACAGGATAGGTGCTAATGAAAAACTGTTTTTT. This encodes CASTGGDRIGANEKLFF.